This T cell receptor beta chain was profiled in a study of blood T cell repertoires in COVID-19. Study information: Sources were T cells, B-cell-depleted T cells, or PBMCs; the material itself was cDNA or gDNA.

Authors' data handling: It was from reference gene primer amplification that nucleated cell counts were estimated. The method was immunoSEQ multiplex PCR; TCRdb's version includes in-frame clones alone and lacks a portion of them. V, J and clone size were drawn from that table, and D and trimming were deduced from the DNA. Of fewer than 500,000 clones listed, nearly 90% are singletons. Per germline, CDR1 SGDLS and CDR2 YYNGEE. Between the trimmed V and J ends, which lost 3 bases and 2 bases, there was a span of 15 bases. There are 16 residues in the CDR3. This clonotype was sampled from a woman aged 18-29 years with acute COVID-19. This chain links TRBV9 with TRBJ1-3; possible D gene TRBD1, 5 bases. The sequenced sample was PBMCs or T cells enriched from blood (not recorded which). The CDR3 protein is CASSEKKGRAGNTIYF. The CDR3 nucleotides read TGTGCCAGCAGCGAGAAGAAGGGGCGAGCTGGAAACACCATATATTTT.